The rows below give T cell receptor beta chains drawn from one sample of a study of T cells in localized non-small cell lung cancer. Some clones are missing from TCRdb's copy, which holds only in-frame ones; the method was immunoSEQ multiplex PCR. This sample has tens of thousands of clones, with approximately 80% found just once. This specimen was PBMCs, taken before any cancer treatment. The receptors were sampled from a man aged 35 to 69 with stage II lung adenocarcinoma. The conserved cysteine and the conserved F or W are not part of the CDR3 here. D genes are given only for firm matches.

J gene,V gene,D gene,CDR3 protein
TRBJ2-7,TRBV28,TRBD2,ASSFLAGGPSPYEQY
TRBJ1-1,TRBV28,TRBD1,ASRSQGAMNTEAF
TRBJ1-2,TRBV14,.,ASSQDSLLSYT
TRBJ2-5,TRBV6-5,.,ASEVGPQETQY
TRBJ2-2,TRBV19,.,ASMARRNTGELF
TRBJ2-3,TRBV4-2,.,ASSPTLVSTDTQY
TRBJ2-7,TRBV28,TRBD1,ASSLGGQGGHEQY
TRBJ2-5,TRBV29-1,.,SVSGKDQETQY
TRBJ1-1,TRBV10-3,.,AISVQMNTEAF
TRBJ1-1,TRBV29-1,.,SVDLSKTEAF